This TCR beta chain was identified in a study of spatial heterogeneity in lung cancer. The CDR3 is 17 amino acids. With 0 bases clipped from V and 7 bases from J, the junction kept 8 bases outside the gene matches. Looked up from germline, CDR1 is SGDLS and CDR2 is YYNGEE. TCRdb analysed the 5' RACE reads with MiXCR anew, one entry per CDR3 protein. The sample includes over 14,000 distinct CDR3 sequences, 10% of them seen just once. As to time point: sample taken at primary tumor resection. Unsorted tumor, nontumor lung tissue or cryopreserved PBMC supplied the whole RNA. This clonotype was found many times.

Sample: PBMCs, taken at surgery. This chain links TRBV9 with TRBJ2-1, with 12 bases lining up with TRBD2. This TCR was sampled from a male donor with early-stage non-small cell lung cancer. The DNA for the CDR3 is TGTGCCAGCAGCGTAGCCCCTAGCGGGAGGGGGGTTAATGAGCAGTTCTTC. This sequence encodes CASSVAPSGRGVNEQFF.